These T cell receptor beta chains were read from a single sample in a study of CD8 T cells in Susac syndrome. MiXCR, run by TCRdb on the immunoSEQ multiplex PCR reads, gives a single entry per CDR3 protein. The sample has roughly 120,000 distinct CDR3 sequences, about 92% seen once. The sample consisted of CD8+ T cells from PBMCs. These receptors all come from a human donor with multiple sclerosis. Each CDR3 is given with its conserved first and last residue. The D gene is left open where the match is weak. Only some rows state a clone size, as once, few, many or a class for expanded clones.

V	D	J	size	DNA	CDR3
TRBV20-1	.	TRBJ2-7	.	TGCAGTGCTTCACACGGGGGCCGGGGGGAGCAGTACTTC	CSASHGGRGEQYF
TRBV5-6	TRBD1	TRBJ1-6	.	TGTGCCAGCAGCCGCGACAGGGCCCCGCGGGAGGATTCACCCCTCCACTTT	CASSRDRAPREDSPLHF
TRBV3-1	.	TRBJ2-2	.	TGTGCCAGCAGCCCCCCCTACAGGGCCACCGGGGAGCTGTTTTTT	CASSPPYRATGELFF
TRBV7-3	.	TRBJ2-2	.	TGTGCCAGCAGCGGGGGGACTGCTCTAACCGGGGAGCTGTTTTTT	CASSGGTALTGELFF
TRBV28	.	TRBJ2-6	.	TGTGCCAGCGCTTCCAGACGGGTAGTGGGGCCCTCTGGGGCCAACGTCCTGACTTTC	CASASRRVVGPSGANVLTF
TRBV28	TRBD1	TRBJ1-1	few	TGTGCCAGTAGACAGGGGGGGAACACTGAAGCTTTCTTT	CASRQGGNTEAFF
TRBV28	TRBD1	TRBJ2-7	.	TGTGCCAGCAGTTTAGGGCTCGGGGACAGGGGACCTAACGAGCAGTACTTC	CASSLGLGDRGPNEQYF
TRBV29-1	TRBD1	TRBJ1-2	.	TGCAGCGTCCAGGGGGGGGGTGACTATGGCTACACCTTC	CSVQGGGDYGYTF
TRBV24-1	.	TRBJ2-2	.	TGTGCCACTGGAAGGAACACCGGGGAGCTGTTTTTT	CATGRNTGELFF
TRBV25-1	.	TRBJ1-2	.	TGTGCCAGCAGTGAATCGGGGTCGGGCGGCTATGGCTACACCTTC	CASSESGSGGYGYTF
TRBV6-5	TRBD2	TRBJ2-1	.	TGTGCCAGCAGTTACTCGCTAGCGGGAGGGTCAAATGAGCAGTTCTTC	CASSYSLAGGSNEQFF
TRBV29-1	.	TRBJ2-1	once	TGCAGCGCCGAAGGGGGCGGGAGTTCCTACAATGAGCAGTTCTTC	CSAEGGGSSYNEQFF
TRBV27	.	TRBJ1-2	.	TGTGCCAGCAGTTTATCGGTGGGGATAACTAATGGCTACACCTTC	CASSLSVGITNGYTF
TRBV6-1	.	TRBJ2-5	.	TGTGCCAGCAGTGAAGAACGGGAGGGGGCGAAGACCCAGTACTTC	CASSEEREGAKTQYF
TRBV12-3/TRBV12-4	.	TRBJ2-1	.	TGTGCCAGCAGTTTAATTCGGATAGCCCTTACCTACAATGAGCAGTTCTTC	CASSLIRIALTYNEQFF
TRBV7-7	.	TRBJ2-3	.	TGTGCCAGCAGCCCGGCGGGTGGGCGGCCTAGCACAGATACGCAGTATTTT	CASSPAGGRPSTDTQYF
TRBV7-9	.	TRBJ2-1	.	TGTGCCAGCAGCTCGACAGGCGGGAACTACAATGAGCAGTTCTTC	CASSSTGGNYNEQFF
TRBV20-1	.	TRBJ1-2	.	TGCAGTGCTTCCAGGGGAGGCGACTATGGCTACACCTTC	CSASRGGDYGYTF
TRBV4-1	TRBD2	TRBJ2-3	.	TGCGCCAGCAGCCTTGGGACTAGCGGGAGGGATACGCAGTATTTT	CASSLGTSGRDTQYF
TRBV12-5	.	TRBJ2-2	.	TGTGCTAGTGGTCTGGGAGGCAGTAACACCGGGGAGCTGTTTTTT	CASGLGGSNTGELFF
TRBV29-1	.	TRBJ1-2	once	TGCAGCGTTGTCCAAAACTATGGCTACACCTTC	CSVVQNYGYTF
TRBV7-9	.	TRBJ2-1	.	TGTGCCAGCAGGACGGGTATCAATGAGCAGTTCTTC	CASRTGINEQFF
TRBV15	.	TRBJ2-1	.	TGTGCCACCAGCAGAGATCAAGGCGATTACAATGAGCAGTTCTTC	CATSRDQGDYNEQFF
TRBV6-1	.	TRBJ2-2	.	TGTGCCAGCAGCCCAGCTCCCTACACCGGGGAGCTGTTTTTT	CASSPAPYTGELFF
TRBV25-1	TRBD1	TRBJ1-4	.	TGTGCCAGCAGTTTGGGACAGATAAATGAAAAACTGTTTTTT	CASSLGQINEKLFF
TRBV18	TRBD2	TRBJ2-3	.	TGTGCCAGCTCACGACTAGCGGGCACAGATACGCAGTATTTT	CASSRLAGTDTQYF
TRBV4-2	.	TRBJ2-2	.	TGTGCCAGCAGCCAGGGTCTAGCTGACTCCACCGGGGAGCTGTTTTTT	CASSQGLADSTGELFF